This is a list of T cell receptor beta chains from one sample in a study of blood T cell repertoires in COVID-19. The repertoire was sequenced with immunoSEQ multiplex PCR; TCRdb's copy has only in-frame clones and lacks some. The sample records some 400,000 clones, over 75% being singletons. The source material was peripheral blood. These receptors were taken from a woman aged 25-40 years with COVID-19, enrolled during active disease. Each CDR3 is given with its conserved first and last residue. The D gene is left open where the match is weak. A row's size may be missing; if present it is once, few, many or a size class.

D	length	J	V	size	DNA	CDR3
.	19	TRBJ2-2	TRBV15	.	TGTGCCACCAGCAGAGACTATCCCGGGAGCCTCGCGAACACCGGGGAGCTGTTTTTT	CATSRDYPGSLANTGELFF
.	12	TRBJ1-5	TRBV28	.	TGTGCCAGCAGTTCCCCGGTGTATCCCCAGCATTTT	CASSSPVYPQHF
TRBD1	15	TRBJ1-4	TRBV27	.	TGTGCCAGCAGTCCCTTGGCAGGGGGTAATGAAAAACTGTTTTTT	CASSPLAGGNEKLFF
.	12	TRBJ1-1	TRBV5-5	.	TGTGCCAGCAGCTTTACGGGGGAGGGGGCTTTCTTT	CASSFTGEGAFF
.	12	TRBJ2-5	TRBV2	once	TGTGCCAGCAGTGTTCAGCGGGAGACCCAGTACTTC	CASSVQRETQYF
TRBD2	14	TRBJ2-5	TRBV7-9	.	TGTGCCAGCAGCTTAGTATTAGCGGGAGAGACCCAGTACTTC	CASSLVLAGETQYF
.	13	TRBJ2-6	TRBV6-2/TRBV6-3	.	TGTGCCAGCACCCCGCGAGGGGCCAACGTCCTGACTTTC	CASTPRGANVLTF
.	15	TRBJ2-7	TRBV6-2/TRBV6-3	.	TGTGCCAGCACCCCGATGGGAGCGGGCCCCTACGAGCAGTACTTC	CASTPMGAGPYEQYF
TRBD2	16	TRBJ2-1	TRBV3-1/TRBV3-2	once	TGTGCCAGCAGCCAAACACTAGCGGGAGTGGGCAATGAGCAGTTCTTC	CASSQTLAGVGNEQFF
TRBD1	19	TRBJ1-6	TRBV5-6	.	TGTGCCAGCAGCTTGATTTGGGACAGAGGGGCCTTGAGGTCTTCACCCCTCTACTTT	CASSLIWDRGALRSSPLYF
.	13	TRBJ2-4	TRBV11-2	.	TGTGCCAGCAGCTTAGTTTCGCGGGACATTCAGTACTTC	CASSLVSRDIQYF
TRBD1	14	TRBJ2-5	TRBV5-1	.	TGCGCCAGCAGCTTACCTCGGACAGGAGAGACCCAGTACTTC	CASSLPRTGETQYF
.	14	TRBJ2-7	TRBV18	.	TGTGCCAGCTCACCTGGCGGGGTCACCTACGAGCAGTACTTC	CASSPGGVTYEQYF
TRBD1	17	TRBJ1-2	TRBV28	.	TGTGCCAGCAGTTTAGTGGCAGGGGGGCTTGTTCTATGGAGCTACACCTTC	CASSLVAGGLVLWSYTF
TRBD1	16	TRBJ2-2	TRBV24-1	.	TGTGCCACCAGTGATTCCGGACAGGGAAGCGTCGGGGAGCTGTTTTTT	CATSDSGQGSVGELFF
TRBD2	18	TRBJ2-2	TRBV10-3	.	TGTGCCATCAGTGAGTCTCTAACTAGCGGGACGAACACCGGGGAGCTGTTTTTT	CAISESLTSGTNTGELFF
TRBD2	17	TRBJ2-1	TRBV15	.	TGTGCCACCAGCAGAGATCCGCCTAGCGGGACCTACAATGAGCAGTTCTTC	CATSRDPPSGTYNEQFF
TRBD1	13	TRBJ1-1	TRBV29-1	.	TGCAGCGTTGAAAAAAATCGACAGGGGATGGCTTTCTTT	CSVEKNRQGMAFF
.	11	TRBJ1-5	TRBV28	.	TGTGCCAGCAGTTTTAGTCAGCCCCAGCATTTT	CASSFSQPQHF
.	11	TRBJ2-7	TRBV18	.	TGTGCCAGCACAGTGGGCAACGAGCAGTACTTC	CASTVGNEQYF
.	16	TRBJ1-6	TRBV28	few	TGTGCCAGCAGCTTAGGTCTGGGCAGGGGAAAGTCACCCCTCCACTTT	CASSLGLGRGKSPLHF
.	15	TRBJ2-6	TRBV2	.	TGTGCCAGCAGTGAAAGTGGCTCCGGGGCCAACGTCCTGACTTTC	CASSESGSGANVLTF
TRBD1	16	TRBJ2-2	TRBV4-1	.	TGCGCCAGCAGCCCGATAGGGACAGGGGATACCGGGGAGCTGTTTTTT	CASSPIGTGDTGELFF
TRBD2	15	TRBJ2-1	TRBV7-9	.	TGTGCCAGCAGCTTAGGCCTTGGAGCGGGAGACGAGCAGTTCTTC	CASSLGLGAGDEQFF
TRBD1	13	TRBJ2-1	TRBV5-1	.	TGCGCCAGCTTCAGGACAGGGGGGGATGAGCAGTTCTTC	CASFRTGGDEQFF
TRBD2	15	TRBJ2-2	TRBV18	once	TGTGCCAGCTCACCACAGACTAGCGACACCGGGGAGCTGTTTTTT	CASSPQTSDTGELFF
.	16	TRBJ2-7	TRBV4-2	.	TGTGCCAGCAGCCAAGCCCAACGGGACATCTCGGGGGAGCAGTACTTC	CASSQAQRDISGEQYF
TRBD1	14	TRBJ1-4	TRBV19	.	TGTGCCAGTAGCCCGACAGGGACTAATGAAAAACTGTTTTTT	CASSPTGTNEKLFF